The entry below gives a single T cell receptor (beta chain) sequence along with its context. Its antigen is unidentified. The data derive from a study of shared clonotypes between healthy human individuals. Trimming took 3 bases from V and 8 from J; bases not matched to a gene: 11. The CDR3 covers 15 residues. CDR1 and CDR2 from the germline V gene are SQVTM and ANQGSEA. The study's findings and limits: It was observed that 5% to 6% of naive CD4 clonotypes were shared across a few donors. Sequencing depth was predicted to influence how clonotypes are shared among donors. Few donors limited the genetic and exposure-history diversity represented.

Donors comprised healthy HIV-negative adults lacking recent acute infections or vaccinations. Repertoires were generated with immunoSEQ multiplex PCR, while TCRdb's copy carries only in-frame clones and drops some. The top ten clones hold roughly 1.2% of a sample with 1.6 million or so clones, around 97% of them seen once. The V call is TRBV29-1, the J call TRBJ2-1; 9 nucleotides match TRBD2. This clonotype was sampled from a man in his thirties or forties in good health. The sequenced material came from naive CD4+ T cells sorted from blood. Subset defined: CD45RA+ positively selected. The CDR3 loop is CSVDYGGRANYEQFF. The CDR3 coding sequence is TGCAGCGTTGACTACGGCGGGAGGGCCAATTATGAGCAGTTCTTC.